This T cell receptor beta chain was sequenced during a study of neoadjuvant anti-PD-1 for oral cavity cancer. At the level of the study: Patients without progression got a fourth dose around day 43.

A note on this clone: Its antigen is as yet unknown.

The V and J ends lost 2 bases and 1 base respectively, with 12 bases between them. This CDR3 is 15 amino acids long. CDR1 SGDLS and CDR2 YYNGEE come from the germline V gene. Study-level points and caveats: Each response group had just a few patients in TCR analyses.

Most PBMC samples had 450 to 500 ng input DNA in six replicates. Repertoires were generated with immunoSEQ multiplex PCR, while TCRdb's copy carries only in-frame clones and drops some. The data show roughly 8,800 clones, 64% seen once. Time point defined: after neoadjuvant nivolumab, at surgical resection. PBMCs were not maintained or expanded in culture before analysis. The chain has TRBV9 and TRBJ1-1; D is possibly TRBD1 (6 bases). The sequence was obtained from a person aged 35-79 years with oral cavity squamous cell carcinoma. Source: PBMCs, taken after nivolumab (anti-PD-1) treatment. The CDR3 region is CASSVPQGRNTEAFF. The CDR3 bases are TGTGCCAGCAGCGTTCCCCAGGGGAGGAACACTGAAGCTTTCTTT.